Sequencing of this TCR beta chain was carried out in a study of blood T cell repertoires in COVID-19 (dated by TCRdb to 2020 to 2021). Turning to the overall study: The collaborator samples originated in the United States, Italy and Spain and spanned the acute and convalescent phases of COVID-19. A de-identified subject ID, COVID-19 status, age in years and sex were almost always included in the sample metadata. Deeply sampled blood TCRbeta repertoires from subjects exposed to, actively infected with, or recovered from COVID-19 were included in the dataset. The repertoires were made available in a free public database intended to serve as a resource for research on the immune response to SARS-CoV-2. Where HLA class I and class II types were available, the types were taken from metadata supplied by the sample provider, not from assay-based typing. Samples were obtained from the ongoing ImmuneRACE study (first 160 participants) and from about 1,300 subjects provided by 6 global collaborators. The material from the prospective study consisted of cDNA or gDNA derived from T cells, B-cell-depleted T cells, or PBMCs. The investigation overall reported the following: How much clinical and demographic metadata was included differed by source and by participant, and the metadata was provided uncurated.

The collaborating institutions used their own protocols to collect whole blood in K2EDTA tubes. Collaborator samples were shipped for TCRbeta analysis as frozen whole blood, isolated PBMCs, or DNA extracted from either sample type. In the case of this clone: The antigen it binds to is not known. One base away there is no much larger clone; base qualities are not given.

TCRbeta CDR3 regions were amplified from genomic DNA by means of the immunoSEQ Assay, a bias-controlled multiplex PCR. The original methods were these. Within the assay, amplification of reference gene primers was used to estimate how many nucleated cells each sample contained. Sequence reads were collapsed and filtered to measure the absolute abundance of every unique TCRbeta CDR3 rearrangement. For each sample, productive Simpson clonality was calculated as the square root of Simpson's diversity index over productive rearrangements. The source is immuneACCESS, and TCRdb retained only in-frame sequences with V and J called. Part of the clones is not carried over; for the studies checked, unresolved V genes explain less than half of this, and the remainder is unexplained. For V, J and clone size, that table is used; D and trimming come from the DNA. For this sample the table gives 140,000 to 150,000 clones, of which roughly four fifths were detected only once. Over 12% of the sample belongs to the ten largest clones.

V is cut by 4 bases and J by 3 bases, and the space between the germline ends is 12 bases. The germline V gene specifies SNHLY as CDR1 and FYNNEI as CDR2. Including the terminal cysteine and phenylalanine, the CDR3 comprises 14 residues. The entry retains the CDR3 DNA only, 42 bases that are in frame from base 1. The V and J genes are TRBV2 and TRBJ1-2, with the D segment identity uncertain. The material sequenced was peripheral blood. The clonotype comes from a human donor with acute or convalescent COVID-19. The donor label of this sample is uncertain. The nucleotides are TGTGCCAGCAGTGTTATGCGGGGAGACTATGGCTACACCTTC. Its amino acids are CASSVMRGDYGYTF.